This entry concerns a single T cell receptor (beta chain). As yet, its antigen is unknown. Germline CDR1 is GTSNPN and CDR2 is SVGIG (reference sequence). The CDR3 contains 14 residues. Trimming at V came to 8 bases and at J to 0 bases, leaving 4 bases not matched to a gene. The record originates from a study of cytomegalovirus exposure and HLA in healthy donors. The primer mix had 60 Vbeta and 13 Jbeta primers. Generated by immunoSEQ multiplex PCR, the TCRdb table keeps only in-frame clones and is missing some. There are around 150,000 clones in the sample; roughly 68% occur only once, and 10% lies in the top ten. Study outcomes and limitations: Later analysis reportedly placed an Asian-associated ancestry cluster below the roughly 630-donor mean in N-insertions. Certain indistinguishable V segments, among them TRBV6-2 and TRBV6-3, were excluded. A later analysis reported that several of the most significant clusters appeared to be linked to common viral pathogens, among them Epstein-Barr virus.

The source is a man aged 25 to 45 in good health and CMV-seropositive. The material sequenced was PBMCs. The rearrangement uses TRBV30 and TRBJ2-6; 7 nucleotides agree with TRBD1. The CDR3 sequence is CAGDSPSGANVLTF. The CDR3 nucleotides are TGTGCCGGGGACAGCCCCTCTGGGGCCAACGTCCTGACTTTC.